This T cell receptor (beta chain) was documented in a study of cytomegalovirus exposure and HLA in healthy donors. General study findings and limits: In a later analysis, at a false discovery rate of 0.05, about 15,000 TCR beta sequences were associated with HLA alleles. Sequencing artifact likely explains a cluster of highly shared sequence variants.

The germline CDR1 and CDR2 sequences are SEHNR and FQNEAQ (reference sequence). The CDR3 has 13 residues. The PCR made use of 60 Vbeta and 13 Jbeta primers. Method: immunoSEQ multiplex PCR; TCRdb's copy keeps in-frame clones and lacks some. This sample's clone table lists tens of thousands of clones. To note about this clone: The antigen is not known. Mismatch with germline at one junction end may stem from a read error.

The sequence derives from a man between 35 and 55 years old in good health and CMV-seronegative. The sequenced sample was PBMCs. The V gene is TRBV7-9, the J gene TRBJ1-1; a possible D gene is TRBD1 (6 bases). In nucleotides, the CDR3 is TGTGCCAGCAGCTTAACAGGGAACGCTGAAGCTTTCTTT. Translating it yields CASSLTGNAEAFF.